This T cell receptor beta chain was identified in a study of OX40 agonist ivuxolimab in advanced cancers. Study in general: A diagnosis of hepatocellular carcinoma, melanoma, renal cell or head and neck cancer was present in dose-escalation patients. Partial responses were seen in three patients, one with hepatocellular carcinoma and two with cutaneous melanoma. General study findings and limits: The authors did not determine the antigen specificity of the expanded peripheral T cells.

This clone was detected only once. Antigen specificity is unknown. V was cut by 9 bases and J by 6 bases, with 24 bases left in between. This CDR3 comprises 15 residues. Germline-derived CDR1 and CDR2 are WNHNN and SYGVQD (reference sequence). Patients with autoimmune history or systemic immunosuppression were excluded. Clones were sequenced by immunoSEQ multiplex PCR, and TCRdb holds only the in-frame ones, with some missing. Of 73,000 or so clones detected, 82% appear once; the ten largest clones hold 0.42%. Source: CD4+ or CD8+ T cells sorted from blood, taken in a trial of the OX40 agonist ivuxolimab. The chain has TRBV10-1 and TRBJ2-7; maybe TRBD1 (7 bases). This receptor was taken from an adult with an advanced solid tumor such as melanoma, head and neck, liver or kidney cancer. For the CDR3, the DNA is TGCGCCAGACCTCTTAGTCTGAATCAGGGGGGCGAGCAGTACGTC. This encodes CARPLSLNQGGEQYV.